One sample yielded the 18 T cell receptor beta chains listed below, sequenced in a study of STAT5B mutations in CD4+ large granular lymphocyte leukemia. Sequencing was performed with immunoSEQ multiplex PCR; in TCRdb, only in-frame clones are kept and a portion is missing. In the table there are roughly 48,000 clones, about 70% of which are singletons. Sequencing was done on a sample of CD4+ T cells from blood buffy coats. These TCRs come from a human donor in good health.

The chain couples TRBV2 to TRBJ2-2; D is unresolved. The CDR3 has 14 amino acids. V dropped 9 bases and J dropped 1 base, with 12 bases sitting between them. Germline CDR1 SNHLY, CDR2 FYNNEI. The chain's CDR3 is CASGVRMNTGELFF. The CDR3 DNA is TGTGCCAGTGGGGTTCGAATGAACACCGGGGAGCTGTTTTTT.

The chain uses TRBV25-1 and TRBJ1-1; TRBD1 is a possible D gene (6 bases). The CDR3 is 15 residues long. Per germline, CDR1 MGHDK and CDR2 SYGVNS. V dropped 2 bases and J dropped 4 bases, with 14 bases sitting between them. CDR3 DNA: TGTGCCAGCAGTGAAGGGGGGGGCGCGGGCACTGAAGCTTTCTTT. Translated, it gives CASSEGGGAGTEAFF.

This chain links TRBV7-3 with TRBJ2-1, with 9 bases matching TRBD2. The CDR3 extends over 16 amino acids. After removal of 4 bases from V and 6 bases from J, the junction contained 10 bases not matched to a gene. Germline loops: CDR1 SGHTA, CDR2 FQGTGA. The CDR3, as DNA: TGTGCCAGCAGCTCCCCCGAGCGGGGGGCTTTCAATGAGCAGTTCTTC. It encodes CASSSPERGAFNEQFF.

This clone was picked up a small number of times. This sequence joins TRBV11-2 and TRBJ1-1; D ambiguous. V lost 0 bases and J 6 bases, leaving 11 bases between the germline ends. The V gene's germline CDR1 is SGHAT and CDR2 FQNNGV. The CDR3 length is 14 residues. This CDR3 is CASSLEQEHPEAFF. The CDR3 nucleotides read TGTGCCAGCAGCTTAGAACAAGAGCACCCTGAAGCTTTCTTT.

As DNA, the CDR3 is TGTGCCAGCAGTCCGACCGAAAACTATGGCTACACCTTC. This sequence encodes CASSPTENYGYTF. The chain recombines TRBV6-6 with TRBJ1-2, with D unresolved. This CDR3 has 13 amino acids. The germline V gene encodes CDR1 MNHNY and CDR2 SVGAGI (reference sequence). Trimming cost V 5 bases and J 2 bases, with 9 bases left between them.

The chain is built from TRBV2 and TRBJ1-4, with no clear D. Germline V gene sequence: CDR1 SNHLY, CDR2 FYNNEI. The length of the CDR3 is 15 residues. The V end was cut by 8 bases, the J end by 4 bases, with 17 bases between. The chain's CDR3 is CASSMVGVSNEKLFF. Here the CDR3 DNA reads TGTGCCAGCTCAATGGTCGGGGTTAGTAATGAAAAACTGTTTTTT.

The table lists this clone with a count of one. The chain recombines TRBV5-1 with TRBJ1-6; 8 nucleotides agree with TRBD1. Trimming took 0 bases from V and 0 from J; bases not matched to a gene: 2. The V gene's germline CDR1 is SGHRS and CDR2 YFSETQ. The CDR3 has 17 amino acids. The CDR3 protein is CASSLGQGSSYNSPLHF. The CDR3 DNA is TGCGCCAGCAGCTTGGGACAGGGGAGCTCCTATAATTCACCCCTCCACTTT.

The rearrangement joins TRBV9 to TRBJ1-2, with 9 bases fitting TRBD1. The CDR3 loop spans 15 amino acids. Losses at the gene ends were 3 bases for V and 2 bases for J; bases not matched to a gene: 5. Germline values: CDR1 SGDLS, CDR2 YYNGEE. CDR3 residues: CASSEGTGLNYGYTF. In DNA, the CDR3 is TGTGCCAGCAGCGAGGGGACAGGGCTGAACTATGGCTACACCTTC. Full variable domain (remainder filled in from reference TRBV9 and TRBJ1-2): DSGVTQTPKHLITATGQRVTLRCSPRSGDLSVYWYQQSLDQGLQFLIQYYNGEERAKGNILERFSAQQFPDLHSELNLSSLELGDSALYFCASSEGTGLNYGYTFGSGTRLTVV.

This clone was detected only once. The chain is built from TRBV9 and TRBJ1-6, with 7 bases matching TRBD1. Germline V gene lookup returns CDR1 SGDLS and CDR2 YYNGEE. V was pared by 4 bases and J by 9 bases, with 10 bases of the junction left unmatched. The CDR3 has 15 residues. CDR3 nucleotide sequence: TGTGCCAGCAGCCCCAGGGGGGATGGTAGTTCACCCCTCCACTTT. It encodes CASSPRGDGSSPLHF.

The V gene is TRBV18, the J gene TRBJ1-6; weak D call: TRBD1 (5 bases). This CDR3 is 15 amino acids long. V lost 1 base to trimming and J lost 7 bases, with 11 bases between them. CDR1 and CDR2 from the germline V gene are KGHSH and LQKENI. The CDR3 sequence: CASSPLAGPNSPLHF. CDR3 sequence (DNA): TGTGCCAGCTCACCACTCGCAGGGCCAAATTCACCCCTCCACTTT.

The genes are TRBV27 and TRBJ2-5; TRBD2 might be the D (6 bases). Germline CDR1 is MNHEY and CDR2 is SMNVEV (reference sequence). The CDR3 is 15 residues long. The germline V and J ends were trimmed by 10 bases and 3 bases, with 21 bases remaining between them. The CDR3 loop reads CATRSEGGGKETQYF. CDR3 in DNA: TGTGCCACCCGCTCCGAAGGTGGGGGGAAAGAGACCCAGTACTTC.

This clone was recorded a few times. This chain links TRBV10-2 with TRBJ1-2, with D hard to call. CDR3 length: 13 amino acids. Germline CDR1 and CDR2: WSHSY and SAAADI. With 6 bases removed from V and 4 bases from J, the gap between germline ends came to 12 bases. In nucleotides, the CDR3 is TGCGCCAGCAGCCTAGGGAAGGGCTATGGCTACACCTTC. It translates to CASSLGKGYGYTF.

The gene calls are TRBV6-5 and TRBJ2-7; 9 positions match TRBD2. This CDR3 has 13 residues. The germline V gene encodes CDR1 MNHEY and CDR2 SVGAGI. V dropped 2 bases and J dropped 6; count of bases not matched to a gene: 2. The CDR3 loop is CASSYRAGGEQYF. CDR3 in DNA: TGTGCCAGCAGTTACCGAGCGGGGGGCGAGCAGTACTTC.

The chain combines TRBV2 with TRBJ2-5; 8 positions match TRBD1. Per germline, CDR1 SNHLY and CDR2 FYNNEI. V gave up 6 bases and J gave up 4 bases; unmatched junction bases: 7. The CDR3 extends over 14 amino acids. Here the CDR3 DNA reads TGTGCCAGCAGGCGACTACAGGGGGGAGAGACCCAGTACTTC. Translated, it gives CASRRLQGGETQYF.

This clone was counted only a few times. The chain employs TRBV13 and TRBJ2-3, with a weak D call TRBD2 (6 bases). CDR1 PRHDT and CDR2 FYEKMQ come from the germline V gene (reference sequence). Trimming cost V 8 bases and J 2 bases, with 8 bases left between them. CDR3 length equals 12 residues. The CDR3 coding sequence is TGTGCCAGCGGGACTCACACAGATACGCAGTATTTT. Protein sequence: CASGTHTDTQYF.

V usage is TRBV5-5 and J usage is TRBJ1-2, with D tentatively TRBD1 (5 bases). The V end lost 4 bases, the J end lost 5 bases, and 9 bases lay between the germline ends. The germline gives CDR1 SGHKS, CDR2 YYEKEE (reference sequence). The CDR3 has 12 amino acids. This CDR3 reads CASSPAGYGYTF. The CDR3 DNA sequence: TGTGCCAGCAGCCCCGCAGGGTATGGCTACACCTTC.

The chain has TRBV18 and TRBJ2-3, with D possibly matching TRBD2 (7 bases). Germline V gene data show CDR1 as KGHSH and CDR2 as LQKENI. The CDR3 sequence is 17 residues long. Trimming removed 3 bases at V and 6 bases at J, with 22 bases between. The chain's CDR3 is CASSPRSGGGPRDTQYF. The CDR3 nucleotides are TGTGCCAGCTCACCCAGAAGTGGGGGGGGGCCAAGGGATACGCAGTATTTT.

CDR3 in amino acids: CASSYRGGSGSVDNSPLHF. The DNA for the CDR3 is TGTGCCAGCAGCTACCGAGGGGGAAGTGGGTCCGTAGATAATTCACCCCTCCACTTT. This chain uses TRBV27 with TRBJ1-6, with TRBD1 as a possible D gene (6 bases). The CDR3 contains 19 residues. Between the trimmed V and J ends, which lost 6 bases and 5 bases, there was a span of 26 bases. Germline CDR1 reads MNHEY; CDR2 reads SMNVEV (reference sequence).